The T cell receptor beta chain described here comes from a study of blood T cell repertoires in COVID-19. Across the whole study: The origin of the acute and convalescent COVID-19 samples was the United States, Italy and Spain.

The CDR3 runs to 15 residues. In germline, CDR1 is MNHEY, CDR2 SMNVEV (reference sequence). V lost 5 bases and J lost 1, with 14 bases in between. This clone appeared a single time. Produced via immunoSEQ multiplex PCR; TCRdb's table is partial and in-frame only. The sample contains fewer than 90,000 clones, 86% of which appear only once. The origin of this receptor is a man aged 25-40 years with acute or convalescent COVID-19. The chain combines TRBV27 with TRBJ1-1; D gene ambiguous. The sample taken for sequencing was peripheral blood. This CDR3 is CASSPLGRTNTEAFF. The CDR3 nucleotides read TGTGCCAGCAGTCCCCTCGGTCGCACGAACACTGAAGCTTTCTTT.